These 8 T cell receptor beta chains were all obtained from the same sample, sequenced in a study of T cells in Graves' hyperthyroidism and ophthalmopathy. What was amplified from RNA transcripts were TCR beta CDR3 regions. TCR CDR3 underwent first-round RT-PCR with the HTBI primer set. In TCRdb, the multiplex PCR reads were re-called with MiXCR into one record per CDR3 protein. Among 660,000 or so distinct CDR3 sequences listed, 20% were seen once. Sample: blood. These receptors were taken from a man aged 30 to 45 with Graves' ophthalmopathy.

This clonotype has a handful of counts. The chain employs TRBV13 and TRBJ2-1; 9 bases match TRBD2. CDR3 length: 15 amino acids. Germline V gene data show CDR1 as PRHDT and CDR2 as FYEKMQ (reference sequence). V trimming: 4 bases; J trimming: 8 bases; junction bases outside the gene matches: 9. The CDR3 protein is CASSSSGTSHYEQFF. The CDR3 DNA sequence: TGTGCCAGCAGCTCTTCCGGGACTAGCCATTATGAGCAGTTCTTC.

This clonotype came up a few times. The chain employs TRBV13 and TRBJ2-1; 10 bases map to TRBD2. The CDR3 runs to 14 residues. Per the germline V gene, CDR1 is PRHDT and CDR2 is FYEKMQ (reference sequence). V lost 3 bases, J lost 5 bases, and 1 base stayed unmatched. CDR3 region: CASSLGLANNEQFF. The CDR3 DNA follows: TGTGCCAGCAGCTTGGGACTAGCGAACAATGAGCAGTTCTTC.

This clonotype was observed at least ten times. The rearrangement links TRBV28 to TRBJ1-2; D is perhaps TRBD1 (5 bases). Germline V gene sequence: CDR1 MDHEN, CDR2 SYDVKM. Trimming took off 7 bases at V and 8 bases at J, with 11 bases between the two ends. This CDR3 is 11 amino acids long. CDR3 nucleotides: TGTGCCAGCACCGGGGCAGAGGGCTACACCTTC. Protein: CASTGAEGYTF.

The J gene is TRBJ1-2, the V gene TRBV30; no clear D gene. The CDR3 loop spans 16 amino acids. Germline CDR1 reads GTSNPN; CDR2 reads SVGIG (reference sequence). The V gene lost 3 bases and the J gene lost 4 bases, with 21 bases spanning the gap. CDR3 in DNA: TGTGCCTGGAGAGATCGGATTCACTCGCAGGTCTATGGCTACACCTTC. This gives the protein CAWRDRIHSQVYGYTF.

This chain connects TRBV24-1 to TRBJ1-2, with a possible D match to TRBD1 (5 bases). This CDR3 has 13 residues. Germline V CDR1 and CDR2: KGHDR, SFDVKD. The ends were cut back, 3 bases at V and 4 bases at J, with 8 bases in the middle. In nucleotides, the CDR3 is TGTGCCACCAGTGATATTGACAGCTATGGCTACACCTTC. Its protein is CATSDIDSYGYTF.

CDR3 sequence: CASSLRRSSGNTIYF. CDR3 nucleotides: TGTGCCAGCAGTTTACGACGGAGCTCTGGAAACACCATATATTTT. The gene calls are TRBV28 and TRBJ1-3, with D unclear. V gave up 2 bases and J gave up 0 bases, with 8 bases separating them. CDR1 and CDR2 (germline): MDHEN, SYDVKM. The CDR3 length is 15 residues.

The chain carries TRBV7-9 and TRBJ2-1; 11 nucleotides line up with TRBD2. The CDR3 runs 16 residues. CDR1 is SEHNR, CDR2 FQNEAQ, per germline (reference sequence). The V gene end was trimmed by 5 bases and the J gene end by 9 bases; junction bases not matched to a gene: 12. DNA for the CDR3: TGTGCCAGCAGCCGAGGGGTGGCTAGCGGGAGGATTGAGCAGTTCTTC. Translation: CASSRGVASGRIEQFF.

This clonotype was detected many times. The chain uses TRBV12-3 or TRBV12-4 and TRBJ2-5; the D is unclear. The CDR3 is 15 residues long. V lost 1 base, J lost 2 bases, and 11 bases lay in between. In DNA form, the CDR3 reads TGTGCCAGCAGTTTAGAGGGTCGAGTGCAAGAGACCCAGTACTTC. It yields the protein CASSLEGRVQETQYF.